This T cell receptor (beta chain) emerged from a study of T cells in Graves' hyperthyroidism and ophthalmopathy. Regions amplified from RNA transcripts were the TCR beta CDR3 regions. A set of HTBI primers served as the primers for a first-round RT-PCR of the TCR CDR3. A single record per CDR3 protein comes from TCRdb applying MiXCR to the multiplex PCR reads. The data contain around 690,000 distinct CDR3 sequences, 15% to 20% of them singletons. The CDR3 contains 21 residues. After removal of 4 bases from V and 0 bases from J, the junction contained 13 bases not matched to a gene. The germline V gene has CDR1 LGHNT and CDR2 FRNRAP. This clonotype was recorded at least ten times. The study based diagnoses on clinical symptoms, serum thyroxine and TRAb, thyroid ultrasound and orbital computed tomography.

Sequenced input: blood. The sequence came from a man between 50 and 59 years old with Graves' hyperthyroidism. V and J are TRBV12-5 and TRBJ2-3; TRBD2 agrees at 16 bases. The CDR3: CASGWIPGLAGGPFSTDTQYF. The CDR3 bases are TGTGCTAGTGGTTGGATACCGGGACTAGCGGGAGGGCCTTTCAGCACAGATACGCAGTATTTT.